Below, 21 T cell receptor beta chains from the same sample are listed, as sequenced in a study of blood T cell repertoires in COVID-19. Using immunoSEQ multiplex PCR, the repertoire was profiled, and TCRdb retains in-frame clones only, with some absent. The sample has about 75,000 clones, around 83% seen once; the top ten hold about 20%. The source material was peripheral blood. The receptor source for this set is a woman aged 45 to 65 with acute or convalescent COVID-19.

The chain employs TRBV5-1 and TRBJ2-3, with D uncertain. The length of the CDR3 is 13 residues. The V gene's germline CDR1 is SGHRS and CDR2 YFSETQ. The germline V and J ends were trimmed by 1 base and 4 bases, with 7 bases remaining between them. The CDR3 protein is CASSLLMSDTQYF. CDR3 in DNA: TGCGCCAGCAGCTTGTTAATGTCAGATACGCAGTATTTT.

The CDR3 here is CASSQGGGVPGQYF. CDR3 sequence (DNA): TGTGCCAGTTCACAGGGGGGGGGAGTCCCTGGGCAGTACTTC. The chain links TRBV6-5 to TRBJ2-7; D is perhaps TRBD1 (8 bases). CDR1 and CDR2 (germline): MNHEY, SVGAGI. The V gene lost 9 bases and the J gene lost 9 bases, with 24 bases spanning the gap. The CDR3 consists of 14 residues.

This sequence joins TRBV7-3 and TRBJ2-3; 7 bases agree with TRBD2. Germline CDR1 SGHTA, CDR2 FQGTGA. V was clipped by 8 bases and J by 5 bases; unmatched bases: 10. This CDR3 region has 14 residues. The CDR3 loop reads CASGGGTREDTQYF. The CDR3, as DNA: TGTGCCAGCGGGGGAGGGACCCGCGAAGATACGCAGTATTTT.

The CDR3 region is CASSGQGAGDTQYF. The CDR3 nucleotides read TGTGCCAGCAGTGGACAGGGGGCAGGGGATACGCAGTATTTT. The rearrangement links TRBV6-4 to TRBJ2-3, with 10 bases aligning to TRBD1. CDR1 MRHNA and CDR2 SNTAGT come from the germline V gene. The CDR3 runs to 14 residues. The trim removed 4 bases at V and 6 bases at J, leaving 4 bases unmatched.

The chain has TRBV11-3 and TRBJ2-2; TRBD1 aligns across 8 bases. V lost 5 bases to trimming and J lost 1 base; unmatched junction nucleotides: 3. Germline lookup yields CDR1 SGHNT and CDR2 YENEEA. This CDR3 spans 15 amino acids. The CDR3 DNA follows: TGTGCCAGCAGCCTCGGACAGGGGAACACCGGGGAGCTGTTTTTT. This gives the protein CASSLGQGNTGELFF.

The CDR3 loop is CSVEDYGSRQMFF. CDR3 in DNA: TGCAGCGTTGAAGATTACGGCAGCAGGCAAATGTTTTTT. This chain uses TRBV29-1 with TRBJ1-4; D gene unclear. CDR3 size: 13 residues. Germline V gene data show CDR1 as SQVTM and CDR2 as ANQGSEA. V lost 0 bases to trimming and J lost 15 bases, with 17 bases between them.

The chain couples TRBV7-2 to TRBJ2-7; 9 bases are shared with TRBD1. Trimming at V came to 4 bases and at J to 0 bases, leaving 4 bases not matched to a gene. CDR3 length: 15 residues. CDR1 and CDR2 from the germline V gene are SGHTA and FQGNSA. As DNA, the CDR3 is TGTGCCAGCAGCTCCTACAGGGGGCCCTCCTACGAGCAGTACTTC. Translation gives CASSSYRGPSYEQYF. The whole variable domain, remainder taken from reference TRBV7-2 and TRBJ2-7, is GAGVSQSPSNKVTEKGKDVELRCDPISGHTALYWYRQSLGQGLEFLIYFQGNSAPDKSGLPSDRFSAERTGGSVSTLTIQRTQQEDSAVYLCASSSYRGPSYEQYFGPGTRLTVT.

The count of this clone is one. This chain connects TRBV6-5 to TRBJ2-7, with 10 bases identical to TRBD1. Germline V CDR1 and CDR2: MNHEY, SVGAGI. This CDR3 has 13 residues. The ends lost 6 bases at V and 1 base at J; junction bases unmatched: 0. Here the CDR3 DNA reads TGTGCCAGCAGGGACAGGGGGTCCTACGAGCAGTACTTC. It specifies CASRDRGSYEQYF.

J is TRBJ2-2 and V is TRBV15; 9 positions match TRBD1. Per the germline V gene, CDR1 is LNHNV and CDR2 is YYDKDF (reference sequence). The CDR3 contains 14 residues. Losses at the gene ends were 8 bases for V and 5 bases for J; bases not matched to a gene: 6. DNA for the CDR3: TGTGCCACCGGGCGGGACAGGGTTACCGGGGAGCTGTTTTTT. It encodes CATGRDRVTGELFF.

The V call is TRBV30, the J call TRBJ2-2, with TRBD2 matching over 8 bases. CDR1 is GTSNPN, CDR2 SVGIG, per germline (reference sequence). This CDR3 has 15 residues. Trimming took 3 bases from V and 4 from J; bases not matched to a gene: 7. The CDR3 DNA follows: TGTGCCTGGAGCGGTAGCGGGGAAGTCACCGGGGAGCTGTTTTTT. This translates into CAWSGSGEVTGELFF.

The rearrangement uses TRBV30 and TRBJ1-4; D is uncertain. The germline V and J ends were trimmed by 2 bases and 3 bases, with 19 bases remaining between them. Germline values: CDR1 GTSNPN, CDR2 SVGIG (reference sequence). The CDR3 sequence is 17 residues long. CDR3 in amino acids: CAWSPLGPLSANEKLFF. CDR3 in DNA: TGTGCCTGGAGTCCGCTGGGCCCTTTATCAGCTAATGAAAAACTGTTTTTT.

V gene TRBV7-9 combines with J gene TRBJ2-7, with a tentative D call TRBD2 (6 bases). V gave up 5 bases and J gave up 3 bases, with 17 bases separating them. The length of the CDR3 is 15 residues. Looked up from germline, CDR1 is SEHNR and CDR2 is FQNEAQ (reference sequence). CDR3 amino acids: CASSNPGLTGYEQYF. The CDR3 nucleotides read TGTGCCAGCAGCAATCCGGGACTCACCGGCTACGAGCAGTACTTC.

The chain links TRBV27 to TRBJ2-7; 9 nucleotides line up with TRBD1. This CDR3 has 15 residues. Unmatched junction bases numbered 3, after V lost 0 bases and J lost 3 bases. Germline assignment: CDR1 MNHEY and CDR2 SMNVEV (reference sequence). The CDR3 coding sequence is TGTGCCAGCAGTTTATCCGGGACAGGGAACTACGAGCAGTACTTC. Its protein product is CASSLSGTGNYEQYF.

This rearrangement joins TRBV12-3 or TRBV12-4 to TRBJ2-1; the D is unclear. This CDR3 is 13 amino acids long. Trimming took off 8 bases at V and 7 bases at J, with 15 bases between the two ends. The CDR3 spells CASLYTVRNEQFF. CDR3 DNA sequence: TGTGCCAGCTTGTACACAGTTAGAAATGAGCAGTTCTTC.

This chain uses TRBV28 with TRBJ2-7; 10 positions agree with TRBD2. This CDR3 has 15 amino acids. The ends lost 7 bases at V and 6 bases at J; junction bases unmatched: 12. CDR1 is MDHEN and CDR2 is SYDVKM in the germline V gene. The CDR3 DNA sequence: TGTGCCAGCACCCATTCTAGCGGGAGAACGGGCGAGCAGTACTTC. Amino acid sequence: CASTHSSGRTGEQYF.

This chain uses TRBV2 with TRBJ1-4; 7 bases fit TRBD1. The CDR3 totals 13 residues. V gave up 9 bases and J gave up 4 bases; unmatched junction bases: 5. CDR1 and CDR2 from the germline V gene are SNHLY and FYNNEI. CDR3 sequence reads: CASRQGLNEKLFF. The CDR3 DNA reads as TGTGCCAGTCGACAGGGTCTTAATGAAAAACTGTTTTTT.

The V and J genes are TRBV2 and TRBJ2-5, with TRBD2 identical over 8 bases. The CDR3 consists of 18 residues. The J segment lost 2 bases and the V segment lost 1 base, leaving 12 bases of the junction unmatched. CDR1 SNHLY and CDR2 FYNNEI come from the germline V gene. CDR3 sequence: CASSEVEAGGRFQETQYF. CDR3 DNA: TGTGCCAGCAGTGAAGTGGAGGCGGGGGGCCGGTTTCAAGAGACCCAGTACTTC.

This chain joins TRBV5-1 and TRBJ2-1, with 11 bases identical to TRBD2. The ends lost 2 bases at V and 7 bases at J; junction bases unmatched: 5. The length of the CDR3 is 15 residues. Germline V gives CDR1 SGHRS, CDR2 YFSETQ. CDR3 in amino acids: CASSFSGGAGNEQFF. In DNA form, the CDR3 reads TGCGCCAGCAGCTTTAGCGGGGGGGCCGGAAATGAGCAGTTCTTC.

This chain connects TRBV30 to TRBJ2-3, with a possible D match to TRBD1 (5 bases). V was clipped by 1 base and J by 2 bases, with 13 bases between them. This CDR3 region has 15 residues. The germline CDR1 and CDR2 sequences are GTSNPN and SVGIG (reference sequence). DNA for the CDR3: TGTGCCTGGAGTGGGGTAGACAGATTCACAGATACGCAGTATTTT. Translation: CAWSGVDRFTDTQYF.

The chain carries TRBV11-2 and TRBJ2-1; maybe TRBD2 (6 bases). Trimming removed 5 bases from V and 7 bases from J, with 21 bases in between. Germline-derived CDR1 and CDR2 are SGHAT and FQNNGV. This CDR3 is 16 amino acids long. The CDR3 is CASSPVEGLGVNEQFF. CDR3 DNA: TGTGCCAGCAGCCCCGTGGAGGGCCTTGGGGTAAATGAGCAGTTCTTC.

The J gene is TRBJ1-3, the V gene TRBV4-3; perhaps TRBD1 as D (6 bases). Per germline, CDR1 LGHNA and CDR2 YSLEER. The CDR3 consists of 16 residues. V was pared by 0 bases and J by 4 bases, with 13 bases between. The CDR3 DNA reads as TGCGCCAGCAGCCAAGAGAGGGCGGGGGGCGGAAACACCATATATTTT. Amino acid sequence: CASSQERAGGGNTIYF.